The 9 T cell receptor beta chains reported below all come from one sample, sequenced in a study of cytomegalovirus exposure and HLA in healthy donors. PCR used 60 Vbeta primers and 13 Jbeta primers. Repertoires were generated with immunoSEQ multiplex PCR, while TCRdb's copy carries only in-frame clones and drops some. The sample holds approximately 200,000 clones, over 65% seen once. Material: PBMCs. Receptor source: a boy aged 2 to 10 in good health and CMV-seronegative.

The chain carries TRBV19 and TRBJ2-5, with TRBD2 matching over 8 bases. CDR1 is LNHDA and CDR2 is SQIVND in the germline V gene (reference sequence). The J segment lost 4 bases and the V segment lost 9 bases, leaving 10 bases of the junction unmatched. CDR3 size: 14 residues. CDR3 bases: TGTGCCAGCTCCCTCGGGGGGGGCGGAGAGACCCAGTACTTC. This translates into CASSLGGGGETQYF.

This sequence joins TRBV28 and TRBJ1-1, with D unclear. The V gene lost 1 base and the J gene lost 4 bases, with 13 bases spanning the gap. The CDR3 sequence is 15 residues long. The germline gives CDR1 MDHEN, CDR2 SYDVKM. CDR3 region: CASSLYYGRGTEAFF. Written as DNA, the CDR3 is TGTGCCAGCAGTTTATATTACGGTCGCGGCACTGAAGCTTTCTTT.

This clone was seen only a few times. The gene calls are TRBV6-6 and TRBJ2-5, with D possibly being TRBD2 (6 bases). The CDR3 runs to 13 residues. Germline V CDR1 and CDR2: MNHNY, SVGAGI (reference sequence). The V end lost 7 bases, the J end lost 1 base, and 10 bases lay between the germline ends. The CDR3 DNA is TGTGCCAGCAACCGGGGGAGCCAAGAGACCCAGTACTTC. It translates to CASNRGSQETQYF.

This CDR3 reads CASSRTAPGELFF. The CDR3 DNA sequence: TGTGCCAGCTCGAGGACAGCCCCCGGGGAGCTGTTTTTT. J is TRBJ2-2 and V is TRBV18; perhaps TRBD1 as D (6 bases). This CDR3 is 13 amino acids long. Trimming took off 6 bases at V and 6 bases at J, with 11 bases between the two ends. Germline V gene lookup returns CDR1 KGHSH and CDR2 LQKENI.

In nucleotides, the CDR3 is TGTGCCAGCAGCTTAGATCACGCGGGGGTTTACGAGCAGTACTTC. It yields the protein CASSLDHAGVYEQYF. The rearrangement links TRBV11-2 to TRBJ2-7; 7 nucleotides line up with TRBD2. With V trimmed by 0 bases and J by 4 bases, 6 bases remained unmatched. Germline V gives CDR1 SGHAT, CDR2 FQNNGV. The CDR3 covers 15 residues.

The chain has TRBV21-1 and TRBJ2-7; TRBD2, the table's D call, lacks a check against the DNA. TRBV21-1 represents a pseudogene. This CDR3 is 16 amino acids long. CDR3 DNA sequence: TGTGCCAGCAGCAACCCTTCACTGGAGAGCTCCTACGAGCAGTACTTC. It is translated as CASSNPSLESSYEQYF.

This chain links TRBV11-3 with TRBJ1-5; the match to TRBD1 covers 8 bases. Germline trimming cut 6 bases from V and 1 base from J; bases unmatched to any gene: 5. The CDR3 spans 15 residues. Germline CDR1 reads SGHNT; CDR2 reads YENEEA. CDR3 in DNA: TGTGCCAGCAGGTCTCAGGGGGCGAGCAATCAGCCCCAGCATTTT. It is translated as CASRSQGASNQPQHF.

A few counts support this clone. The chain recombines TRBV9 with TRBJ2-1; 9 bases map to TRBD1. This CDR3 has 15 residues. The V and J ends lost 1 base and 9 bases, in that order; junction bases with no gene match: 8. The germline V gene has CDR1 SGDLS and CDR2 YYNGEE. The CDR3 DNA reads TGTGCCAGCAGCGTAAAGGACAGGGGTAACAGTGAGCAGTTCTTC. As protein: CASSVKDRGNSEQFF.

About this clone: The same CDR3 also results from other DNA sequences found in this sample. The rearrangement links TRBV4-3 to TRBJ1-1; no clear D. There are 13 residues in the CDR3. V lost 1 base and J lost 1, with 4 bases in between. Germline V CDR1 and CDR2: LGHNA, YSLEER. For the CDR3, the DNA is TGCGCCAGCAGCCAAGGGCAGAACACTGAAGCTTTCTTT. This translates into CASSQGQNTEAFF.